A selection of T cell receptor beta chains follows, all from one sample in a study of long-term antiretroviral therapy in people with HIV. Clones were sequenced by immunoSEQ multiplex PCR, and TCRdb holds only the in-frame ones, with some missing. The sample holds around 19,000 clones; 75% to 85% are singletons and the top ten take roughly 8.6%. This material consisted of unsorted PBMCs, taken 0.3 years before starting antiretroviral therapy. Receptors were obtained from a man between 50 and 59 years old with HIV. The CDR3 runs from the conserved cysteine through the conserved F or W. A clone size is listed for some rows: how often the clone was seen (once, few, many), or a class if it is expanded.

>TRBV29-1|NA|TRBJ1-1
CSVEGGANTEAFF
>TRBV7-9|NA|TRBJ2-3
CASSLLTGLGRAGTDTQYF
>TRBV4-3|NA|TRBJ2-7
CASSQDLGEHYEQYF
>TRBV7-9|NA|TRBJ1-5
CASSSWSYRGNQPQHF
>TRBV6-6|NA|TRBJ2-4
CASSYLTSGKNIQYF
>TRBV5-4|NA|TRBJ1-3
CASSSPGQGKNTIYF
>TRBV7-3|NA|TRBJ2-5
CASSPGPYLRETQYF
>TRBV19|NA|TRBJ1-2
CASSIVPGRNYGYTF
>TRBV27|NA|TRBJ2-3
CASSHLGTSTDTQYF
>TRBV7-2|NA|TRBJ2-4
CASSSQGGGGAKNIQYF
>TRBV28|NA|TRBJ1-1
CASSIQTNTEAFF
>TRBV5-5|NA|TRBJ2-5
CASSLGRIETQYF
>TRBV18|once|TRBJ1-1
CASSPTAPEGRTEAFF
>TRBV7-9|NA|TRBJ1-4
CASSFSELTTNEKLFF
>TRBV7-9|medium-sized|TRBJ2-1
CATGRAEGNYNEQFF
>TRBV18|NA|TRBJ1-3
CASSPGSVISGNTIYF
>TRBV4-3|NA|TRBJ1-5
CASSQDAGPQHF
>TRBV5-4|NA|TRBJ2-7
CASSFRLAGAPYEQYF
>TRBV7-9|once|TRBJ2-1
CASSPWGGETSEQFF
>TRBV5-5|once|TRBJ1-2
CASSSPGRRYGYTF